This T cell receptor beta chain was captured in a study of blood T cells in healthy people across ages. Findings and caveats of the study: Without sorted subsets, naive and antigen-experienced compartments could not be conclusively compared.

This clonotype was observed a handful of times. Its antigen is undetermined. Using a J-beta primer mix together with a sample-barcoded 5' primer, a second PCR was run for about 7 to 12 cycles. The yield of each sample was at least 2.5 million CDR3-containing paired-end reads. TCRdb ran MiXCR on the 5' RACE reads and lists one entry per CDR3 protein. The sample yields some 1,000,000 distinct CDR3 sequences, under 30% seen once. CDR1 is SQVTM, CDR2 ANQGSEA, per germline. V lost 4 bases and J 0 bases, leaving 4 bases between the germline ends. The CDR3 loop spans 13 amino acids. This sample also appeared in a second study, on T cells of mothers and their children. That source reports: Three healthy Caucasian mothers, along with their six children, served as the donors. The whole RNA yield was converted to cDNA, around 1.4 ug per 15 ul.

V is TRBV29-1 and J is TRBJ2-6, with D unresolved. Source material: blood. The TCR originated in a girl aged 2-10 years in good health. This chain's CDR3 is CSVAASGANVLTF. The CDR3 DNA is TGCAGCGTTGCGGCCTCTGGGGCCAACGTCCTGACTTTC.